This TCR beta chain was obtained from a study of CD8 T cells in seronegative destructive rheumatoid arthritis (dated by TCRdb to 2018 to 2021). The study in broad terms: Seven of the eight CND-RA patients were receiving biological drugs at sampling. Comparison cohorts of seropositive RA, seronegative RA and healthy controls came from an earlier published TCRbeta dataset rather than new sequencing. Researchers compared peripheral CD8+ TCRbeta repertoires from patients with CCP-negative destructive rheumatoid arthritis (CND-RA) against repertoires from newly diagnosed seropositive RA, seronegative RA and healthy controls.

V is reduced by 5 bases and J by 0 bases, leaving a spacing of 12 bases between them. Sequences SGHRS (CDR1) and YFSETQ (CDR2) are obtained from the germline V gene. Counted from cysteine to phenylalanine, this CDR3 has 15 amino acids. Only the CDR3 DNA stays, 45 bases, in frame from base 1. The CND-RA patients tested negative on the clinical CCP2 antibody test, and joint destruction in these patients kept progressing despite active therapy. Every CND-RA patient showed typical joint destruction in the wrists and ankles and had failed conventional anti-rheumatic therapy. Sampling of CND-RA patients was performed not at diagnosis but after long disease histories, which spanned decades in several cases. Fifty millilitres of EDTA-anticoagulated peripheral blood were collected from each patient. Peripheral blood mononuclear cells were isolated by Ficoll-Paque PLUS density gradient separation. AutoMACS magnetic bead positive selection was used to isolate CD8+ cells from fresh or cryopreserved PBMCs, and flow cytometry was used to check purity. Genomic DNA was extracted with Nucleospin Tissue or Tissue XS kits and quantified on a Qubit 2.0 fluorometer.

Following the manufacturer's instructions, genomic DNA from CD8+ cells served as the input for TCRbeta sequencing. The immunoSEQ assay was used for TCRbeta sequencing, which was carried out at a genomics technology centre in Finland. The original pipeline was this. Clonotype tables produced by the immunoSEQ preprocessing pipeline were converted into VDJtools format, and non-productive clonotypes were filtered out. Samples with fewer than 10,000 reads were excluded, the remaining samples were subsampled to 10,000 reads, and most of the eight CND-RA samples were retained. Using the VDJtools CalcDiversityStats function on data subsampled to 10,000 reads, the Shannon-Wiener, Simpson and clonality indices were calculated. To infer antigen specificity, non-singleton TCRbeta clonotypes were hard-matched against VDJdb, meaning no mismatches were allowed. CDR3 sequences that differed by a single amino acid (Hamming distance 1) were grouped into clusters that potentially share antigen targets. Public clonotypes were tested for group enrichment with one-sided Fisher's exact tests after resampling groups to six samples, repeated ten times. What TCRdb holds here is the immuneACCESS table cut down to in-frame rearrangements. Part of the clones is not present; checked against another copy, under half of the missing clones reflect an unresolved V gene, and the others are unexplained. V and J calls and clone size are as listed in that table; D and trimming were resolved from the DNA. Recorded for this sample are 13,000 or so clones; around 83% of them occurred a single time. The ten largest clones add up to roughly a quarter of the sample.

In regard to this clone: Its antigen is not yet known. No qualities accompany the bases; no much larger clone lies one base away.

The investigation overall reported the following: More CMV-reactive and fewer influenza A-reactive CD8+ TCRbeta sequences were observed in CND-RA repertoires than in controls and other RA subtypes. Because no diagnostic samples were available, the TCR repertoire differences may partly reflect poor disease control over the years rather than being present at onset. The small size of the CND-RA cohort was noted as a limitation of the study. After adjustment for age, less diverse and more clonal CD8+ TCRbeta repertoires appeared to be present in CND-RA patients than in other RA subtypes. Across the roughly 110,000 clonotypes tested, no public clonotype enrichment remained significant after Benjamini-Hochberg correction. The authors read the apparently distinct set of enriched public clonotypes carried by CND-RA patients as support for a separate disease subset.

Sequenced input: CD8+ T cells from blood. The V and J genes are TRBV5-1 and TRBJ2-1; the best D guess is TRBD1, with 5 bases matching. This receptor was taken from a woman in her thirties or forties with seronegative destructive rheumatoid arthritis. The bases are TGCGCCAGCAGGGTGGGGCCGAGCTCCTACAATGAGCAGTTCTTC. It encodes CASRVGPSSYNEQFF. Reference TRBV5-1 and TRBJ2-1 genes cover what lies past the CDR3, so the full variable domain is KAGVTQTPRYLIKTRGQQVTLSCSPISGHRSVSWYQQTPGQGLQFLFEYFSETQRNKGNFPGRFSGRQFSNSRSEMNVSTLELGDSALYLCASRVGPSSYNEQFFGPGTRLTVL.